What follows are 22 T cell receptor beta chains derived from one specimen sequenced in a study of identical twins. TCRdb recomputed calls from the 5' RACE reads with MiXCR, one row per CDR3 protein. The table lists about 720,000 distinct CDR3 sequences, over 8.5% of them singletons. The same specimen was also included in a second study, on yellow fever vaccine responses in identical twins.

The sample consisted of PBMCs. The origin of the receptors is a woman younger than 30 in good health.

The rearrangement joins TRBV9 to TRBJ2-6; TRBD1 matches 10 bases. The CDR3 runs to 20 residues. Germline-derived CDR1 and CDR2 are SGDLS and YYNGEE. V lost 1 base to trimming and J lost 0 bases; unmatched junction nucleotides: 10. CDR3: CASSVKIRDRGFSGANVLTF. CDR3 in DNA: TGTGCCAGCAGCGTAAAAATCCGGGACAGGGGTTTCTCTGGGGCCAACGTCCTGACTTTC.

This clonotype occurred many times. The chain uses TRBV20-1 and TRBJ1-5; D unresolved. CDR3 length equals 15 residues. CDR1 DFQATT and CDR2 SNEGSKA come from the germline V gene (reference sequence). Trimming stripped 3 bases from V and 5 bases from J, with 17 bases between. The CDR3 is CSASRTGLTDQPQHF. The CDR3 DNA reads as TGCAGTGCTAGTAGGACCGGGTTAACCGATCAGCCCCAGCATTTT.

The gene calls are TRBV14 and TRBJ2-7, with TRBD2 matching 8 bases. The length of the CDR3 is 15 residues. CDR1 is SGHDN, CDR2 FVKESK, per germline. After removal of 5 bases from V and 3 bases from J, the junction contained 9 bases not matched to a gene. The CDR3 sequence: CASSSGTRSYYEQYF. The CDR3 bases are TGTGCCAGCAGCTCTGGGACTAGAAGTTACTACGAGCAGTACTTC.

In its sample, this clonotype was seen many times. The chain uses TRBV5-1 and TRBJ1-1; 8 bases fit TRBD1. The V segment lost 3 bases and the J segment 1 base; nucleotides outside the gene matches: 5. This CDR3 is 15 amino acids long. The germline gives CDR1 SGHRS, CDR2 YFSETQ. For the CDR3, the DNA is TGCGCCAGCAGCTGGACAGGGACAGCGAACACTGAAGCTTTCTTT. The encoded protein is CASSWTGTANTEAFF.

At least ten counts were recorded for this clonotype. This rearrangement joins TRBV12-3 or TRBV12-4 to TRBJ2-1; the D is unclear. V lost 5 bases and J 2 bases, leaving 13 bases between the germline ends. This CDR3 comprises 15 residues. DNA for the CDR3: TGTGCCAGCAGTCTCGGAGAGCTTACCTACAATGAGCAGTTCTTC. This sequence encodes CASSLGELTYNEQFF.

V gene TRBV20-1 combines with J gene TRBJ1-5; D is undetermined. Germline-derived CDR1 and CDR2 are DFQATT and SNEGSKA (reference sequence). The V gene lost 5 bases and the J gene lost 3 bases, with 11 bases spanning the gap. The CDR3 spans 13 residues. The CDR3 region has the DNA TGCAGTGCTGGGTCGGGCAACAATCAGCCCCAGCATTTT. Its translation is CSAGSGNNQPQHF.

The chain employs TRBV7-2 and TRBJ1-6; 7 nucleotides align to TRBD1. Trimming removed 3 bases from V and 7 bases from J; junction bases left unmatched: 6. This CDR3 has 15 residues. The V gene's germline CDR1 is SGHTA and CDR2 FQGNSA. Here the CDR3 reads CASSFLGTANSPLHF. CDR3 DNA: TGTGCCAGCAGCTTCCTAGGGACAGCAAATTCACCCCTCCACTTT.

This clonotype was detected many times. One end of the junction does not line up with germline, which may come from a read error. The rearrangement uses TRBV6-2 or TRBV6-3 and TRBJ2-7; 8 nucleotides line up with TRBD1. Looked up from germline, CDR1 is MNHEY and CDR2 is SVGEGT. CDR3 length equals 12 residues. DNA for the CDR3: TGCGCCAGCTCCGACAGGGGTTACGAGCAGTACTTC. It yields the protein CASSDRGYEQYF.

This clonotype was recorded many times. V gene TRBV28 combines with J gene TRBJ2-5; TRBD1 might be the D (5 bases). V was shortened by 2 bases and J by 0 bases, with 13 bases between the two germline ends. From germline, CDR1 is MDHEN and CDR2 SYDVKM. The CDR3 loop spans 16 amino acids. CDR3 sequence reads: CASSLRQGYYQETQYF. The CDR3 nucleotides read TGTGCCAGCAGTTTAAGGCAGGGCTATTACCAAGAGACCCAGTACTTC. The entire variable domain, with the rest obtained from reference TRBV28 and TRBJ2-5, is as follows: DVKVTQSSRYLVKRTGEKVFLECVQDMDHENMFWYRQDPGLGLRLIYFSYDVKMKEKGDIPEGYSVSREKKERFSLILESASTNQTSMYLCASSLRQGYYQETQYFGPGTRLLVL.

This clonotype was picked up a small number of times. The chain is built from TRBV15 and TRBJ1-3; the D is unclear. V dropped 0 bases and J dropped 0 bases, with 6 bases sitting between them. Germline CDR1 and CDR2: LNHNV and YYDKDF (reference sequence). The CDR3 is 15 amino acids. The CDR3 loop reads CATSRDPNSGNTIYF. The CDR3 DNA is TGTGCCACCAGCAGAGACCCAAACTCTGGAAACACCATATATTTT.

This clonotype was detected many times. V is TRBV4-2 and J is TRBJ1-4, with D unresolved. Trimming cost V 3 bases and J 2 bases, with 13 bases left between them. Germline assignment: CDR1 LGHNA and CDR2 YNFKEQ. This CDR3 is 16 amino acids long. The CDR3 sequence is CASSQASRETNEKLFF. In nucleotides, the CDR3 is TGTGCCAGCAGCCAGGCGTCCCGGGAGACTAATGAAAAACTGTTTTTT.

This clonotype was observed at least ten times. The chain joins TRBV7-9 to TRBJ1-1; D remains unclear. Trimming cost V 8 bases and J 4 bases, with 17 bases left between them. Germline V gene data show CDR1 as SEHNR and CDR2 as FQNEAQ (reference sequence). The CDR3 has 14 amino acids. In DNA, the CDR3 is TGTGCCAGCGCTACAGAGGGCGGAGGCACTGAAGCTTTCTTT. Translated, it gives CASATEGGGTEAFF.

The chain combines TRBV18 with TRBJ2-3; the D gene is possibly TRBD1 (5 bases). Trimming removed 8 bases from V and 6 bases from J, with 9 bases in between. CDR3 length: 11 residues. CDR1 KGHSH and CDR2 LQKENI come from the germline V gene. The CDR3 region is CASAPGDTQYF. For the CDR3, the DNA is TGTGCCAGCGCCCCAGGGGATACGCAGTATTTT.

This chain joins TRBV18 and TRBJ2-1; 12 bases match TRBD2. Germline CDR1 KGHSH, CDR2 LQKENI. The V gene end was trimmed by 1 base and the J gene end by 8 bases; junction bases not matched to a gene: 6. The CDR3 is 16 residues long. The CDR3 region is CASSPRRASGRDEQFF. The CDR3 nucleotides read TGTGCCAGCTCACCACGGCGGGCTAGCGGGAGGGATGAGCAGTTCTTC.

There are a few counts of this clonotype. The chain joins TRBV15 to TRBJ2-7; TRBD1 might be the D (5 bases). CDR3 length equals 15 residues. Germline V CDR1 and CDR2: LNHNV, YYDKDF (reference sequence). The V end lost 0 bases, the J end lost 1 base, and 10 bases lay between the germline ends. The CDR3 protein is CATSREGSGSYEQYF. The DNA for the CDR3 is TGTGCCACCAGCAGAGAGGGGTCAGGGTCCTACGAGCAGTACTTC.

CDR3 sequence reads: CATSERGGNSYNEQFF. Here the CDR3 DNA reads TGTGCCACCAGTGAAAGAGGCGGGAACTCCTACAATGAGCAGTTCTTC. The gene calls are TRBV24-1 and TRBJ2-1; TRBD2 is a possible D gene (6 bases). This CDR3 is 16 amino acids long. The germline V gene has CDR1 KGHDR and CDR2 SFDVKD. Trimming removed 4 bases at V and 0 bases at J, with 12 bases between.

The table lists this clonotype with a few counts. The V call is TRBV18, the J call TRBJ2-3; no firm D call. The V and J ends lost 2 bases and 3 bases respectively, with 12 bases between them. Germline lookup yields CDR1 KGHSH and CDR2 LQKENI. This CDR3 is 15 amino acids long. The CDR3 here is CASSPSNVRTDTQYF. In DNA, the CDR3 is TGTGCCAGCTCACCAAGCAACGTCCGGACAGATACGCAGTATTTT.

The chain carries TRBV12-3 or TRBV12-4 and TRBJ2-5; tentatively, D is TRBD2 (6 bases). V lost 3 bases and J 2 bases, leaving 13 bases between the germline ends. The CDR3 extends over 15 amino acids. CDR3 amino acids: CASSLEGNNQETQYF. CDR3 sequence (DNA): TGTGCCAGCAGTTTGGAGGGAAACAATCAAGAGACCCAGTACTTC.

The chain is built from TRBV24-1 and TRBJ2-1; 9 bases match TRBD1. The CDR3 is 13 amino acids. Germline-derived CDR1 and CDR2 are KGHDR and SFDVKD. Trimming took 6 bases from V and 7 from J; bases not matched to a gene: 3. This chain's CDR3 is CATSHRGQNEQFF. The CDR3 coding sequence is TGTGCCACCAGTCACAGGGGGCAGAATGAGCAGTTCTTC.

This clonotype was seen only a few times. The chain is built from TRBV7-2 and TRBJ2-5; D is possibly TRBD1 (6 bases). The germline CDR1 and CDR2 sequences are SGHTA and FQGNSA. The CDR3 extends over 14 amino acids. V was cut by 4 bases and J by 2 bases, with 11 bases left in between. CDR3 in amino acids: CASSSGALQETQYF. The CDR3 nucleotides are TGTGCCAGCAGCTCAGGGGCTCTTCAAGAGACCCAGTACTTC.

The genes are TRBV6-2 or TRBV6-3 and TRBJ1-1; 9 bases line up with TRBD1. Trimming took 11 bases from V and 5 from J; bases not matched to a gene: 9. The germline V gene encodes CDR1 MNHEY and CDR2 SVGEGT. This CDR3 region has 13 residues. The CDR3 nucleotides read TGTGCCGTGGGGGACAGGGCGAGGACTGAAGCTTTCTTT. The encoded protein is CAVGDRARTEAFF.

CDR3: CASSPPQGSGANVLTF. CDR3 DNA sequence: TGTGCCAGCTCACCACCTCAGGGGTCCGGGGCCAACGTCCTGACTTTC. The genes are TRBV18 and TRBJ2-6; tentative D call: TRBD1 (6 bases). This CDR3 spans 16 amino acids. The germline CDR1 and CDR2 sequences are KGHSH and LQKENI. Trimming shortened V by 0 bases and J by 4 bases, and 10 bases separated the two germline ends.